This T cell receptor beta chain comes out of a study of shared clonotypes between healthy human individuals. Across the study: There were three CD4 naive, three CD4 memory, two CD8 naive and one CD8 memory plates per donor.

This clone has only one observation. No antigen is known for it. Partitioning of CD4+ cells yielded a CD45RA+ naive subset and a CD45RA-negative memory subset. Germline-derived CDR1 and CDR2 are SGHNT and YYREEE (reference sequence). This CDR3 contains 16 residues. V was pared by 0 bases and J by 2 bases, with 3 bases of the junction left unmatched. Whole-study findings and limits: A handful of donors showed sharing of approximately 5% of naive CD4 clonotypes.

Data came from immunoSEQ multiplex PCR; TCRdb stores just in-frame clones and leaves some out. This table has 2 million to 2.5 million clones, roughly 95% appearing once. This TCR came from a man between 18 and 29 years old in good health. Sequencing was performed on naive CD4+ T cells sorted from blood. Indicated subset: CD45RA+ positively selected. The chain joins TRBV5-4 to TRBJ2-3, with 10 bases that match TRBD2. The CDR3 nucleotides read TGTGCCAGCAGCTTGGCAGCGGGGGGGAACACAGATACGCAGTATTTT. Its protein product is CASSLAAGGNTDTQYF.